This T cell receptor beta chain came from a study of blood T cell repertoires in COVID-19. The overall study: The United States, Italy and Spain supplied acute and convalescent COVID-19 samples.

The repertoire was sequenced with immunoSEQ multiplex PCR; TCRdb's copy has only in-frame clones and lacks some. The sample yields approximately 87,000 clones, roughly 80% seen once. CDR1 and CDR2 from the germline V gene are KGHSH and LQKENI. V was cut by 2 bases and J by 0 bases, with 11 bases left in between. There are 16 residues in the CDR3. This chain connects TRBV18 to TRBJ2-1; D might be TRBD2 (5 bases). The clonotype was recovered from an elderly woman with acute or convalescent COVID-19. The sample was peripheral blood. The CDR3 sequence is CASSPDLGSSYNEQFF. The CDR3 bases are TGTGCCAGCTCACCAGACTTAGGGAGCTCCTACAATGAGCAGTTCTTC.